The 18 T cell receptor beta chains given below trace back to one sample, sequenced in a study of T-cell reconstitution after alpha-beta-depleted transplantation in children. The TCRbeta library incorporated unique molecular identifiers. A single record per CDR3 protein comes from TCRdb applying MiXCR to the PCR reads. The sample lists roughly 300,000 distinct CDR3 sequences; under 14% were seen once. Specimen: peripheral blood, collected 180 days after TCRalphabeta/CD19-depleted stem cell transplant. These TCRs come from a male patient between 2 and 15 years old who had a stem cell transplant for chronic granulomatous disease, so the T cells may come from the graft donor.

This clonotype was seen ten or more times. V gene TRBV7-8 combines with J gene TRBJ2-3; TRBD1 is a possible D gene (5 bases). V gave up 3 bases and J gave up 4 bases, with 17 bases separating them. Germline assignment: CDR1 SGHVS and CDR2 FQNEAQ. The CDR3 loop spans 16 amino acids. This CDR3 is CASSLAAPKGADTQYF. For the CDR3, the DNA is TGTGCCAGCAGCTTGGCCGCGCCAAAAGGGGCAGATACGCAGTATTTT.

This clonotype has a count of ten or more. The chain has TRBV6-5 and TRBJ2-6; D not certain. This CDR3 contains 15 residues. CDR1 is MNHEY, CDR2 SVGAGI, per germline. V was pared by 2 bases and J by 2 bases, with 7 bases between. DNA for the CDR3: TGTGCCAGCAGTTACGATAGGGCTGGGGCCAACGTCCTGACTTTC. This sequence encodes CASSYDRAGANVLTF.

The DNA for the CDR3 is TGTGCCAGCAGTTCCCCGACTAGTGCTGGGGCCAACGTCCTGACTTTC. This codes for CASSSPTSAGANVLTF. This chain connects TRBV5-4 to TRBJ2-6, with a weak D call TRBD2 (6 bases). Trimming took 5 bases from V and 2 from J, leaving 14 bases between them. Germline assignment: CDR1 SGHNT and CDR2 YYREEE (reference sequence). The CDR3 contains 16 residues.

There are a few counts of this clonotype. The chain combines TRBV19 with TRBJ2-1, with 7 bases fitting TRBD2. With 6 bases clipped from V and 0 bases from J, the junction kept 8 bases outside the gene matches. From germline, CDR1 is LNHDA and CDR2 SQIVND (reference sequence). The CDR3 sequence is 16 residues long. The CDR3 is CASRSSSGLSYNEQFF. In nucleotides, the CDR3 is TGTGCCAGTAGGTCTTCTAGCGGCCTCTCCTACAATGAGCAGTTCTTC.

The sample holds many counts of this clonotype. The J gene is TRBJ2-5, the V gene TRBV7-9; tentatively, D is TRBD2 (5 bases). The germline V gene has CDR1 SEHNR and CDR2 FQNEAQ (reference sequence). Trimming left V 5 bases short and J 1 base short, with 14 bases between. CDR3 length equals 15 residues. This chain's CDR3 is CASSARSGTQETQYF. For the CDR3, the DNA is TGTGCCAGCAGCGCACGCTCGGGAACCCAAGAGACCCAGTACTTC.

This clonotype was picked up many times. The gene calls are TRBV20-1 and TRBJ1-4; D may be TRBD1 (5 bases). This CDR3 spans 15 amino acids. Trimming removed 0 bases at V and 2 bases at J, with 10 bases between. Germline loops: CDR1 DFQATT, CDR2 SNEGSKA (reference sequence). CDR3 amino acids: CSARDRQSTNEKLFF. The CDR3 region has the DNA TGCAGTGCTAGAGATCGACAGTCCACTAATGAAAAACTGTTTTTT.

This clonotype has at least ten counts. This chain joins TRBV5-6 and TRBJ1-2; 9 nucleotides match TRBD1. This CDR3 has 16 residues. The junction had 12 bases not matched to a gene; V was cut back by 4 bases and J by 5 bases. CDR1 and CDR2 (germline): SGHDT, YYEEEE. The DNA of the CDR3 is TGTGCCAGCAGCCCGGCCGGGACAGGGAATTCGTATGGCTACACCTTC. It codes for CASSPAGTGNSYGYTF. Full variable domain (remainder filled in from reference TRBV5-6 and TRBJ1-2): DAGVTQSPTHLIKTRGQQVTLRCSPKSGHDTVSWYQQALGQGPQFIFQYYEEEERQRGNFPDRFSGHQFPNYSSELNVNALLLGDSALYLCASSPAGTGNSYGYTFGSGTRLTVV.

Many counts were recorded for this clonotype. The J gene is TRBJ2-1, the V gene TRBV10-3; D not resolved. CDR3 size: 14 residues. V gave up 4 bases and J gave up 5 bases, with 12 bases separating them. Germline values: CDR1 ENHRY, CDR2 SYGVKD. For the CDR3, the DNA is TGTGCCATCAGTGCAGCAGGTTCAGACAATGAGCAGTTCTTC. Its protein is CAISAAGSDNEQFF.

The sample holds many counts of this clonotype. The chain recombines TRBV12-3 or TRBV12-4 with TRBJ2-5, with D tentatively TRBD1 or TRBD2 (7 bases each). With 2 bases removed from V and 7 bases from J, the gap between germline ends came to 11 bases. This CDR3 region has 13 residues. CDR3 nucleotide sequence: TGTGCCAGCAGTTTACCAGGGGGGGTGACCCAGTACTTC. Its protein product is CASSLPGGVTQYF.

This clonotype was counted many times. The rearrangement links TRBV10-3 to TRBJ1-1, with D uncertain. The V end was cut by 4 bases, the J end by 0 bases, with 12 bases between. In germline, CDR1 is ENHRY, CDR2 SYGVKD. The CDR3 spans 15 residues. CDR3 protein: CAISAMDPLNTEAFF. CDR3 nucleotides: TGTGCCATCAGTGCCATGGACCCATTGAACACTGAAGCTTTCTTT.

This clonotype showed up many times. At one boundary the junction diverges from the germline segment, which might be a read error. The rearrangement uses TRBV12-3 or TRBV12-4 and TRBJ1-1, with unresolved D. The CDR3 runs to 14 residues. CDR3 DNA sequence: TGCGCCAGCAGCTTGGTCACGGTGAACACTGAAGCTTTCTTT. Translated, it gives CASSLVTVNTEAFF.

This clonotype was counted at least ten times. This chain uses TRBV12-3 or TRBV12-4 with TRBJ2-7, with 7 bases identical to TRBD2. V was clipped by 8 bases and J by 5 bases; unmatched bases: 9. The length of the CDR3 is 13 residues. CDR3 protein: CASAGAERNEQYF. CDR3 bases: TGTGCCAGCGCGGGAGCGGAACGGAACGAGCAGTACTTC.

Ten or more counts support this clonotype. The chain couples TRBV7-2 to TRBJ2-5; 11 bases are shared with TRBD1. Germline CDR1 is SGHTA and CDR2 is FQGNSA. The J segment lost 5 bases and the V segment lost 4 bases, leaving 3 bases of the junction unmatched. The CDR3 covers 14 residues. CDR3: CASSSDRGRETQYF. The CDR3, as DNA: TGTGCCAGCAGCTCGGACAGGGGGCGGGAGACCCAGTACTTC.

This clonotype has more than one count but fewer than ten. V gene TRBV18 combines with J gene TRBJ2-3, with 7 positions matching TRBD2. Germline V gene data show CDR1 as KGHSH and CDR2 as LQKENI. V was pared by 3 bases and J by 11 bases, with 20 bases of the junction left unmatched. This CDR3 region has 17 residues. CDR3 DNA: TGTGCCAGCTCACCGGCGCAGCGCGGGGGATCCCTACGATTGCAGTATTTT. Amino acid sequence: CASSPAQRGGSLRLQYF.

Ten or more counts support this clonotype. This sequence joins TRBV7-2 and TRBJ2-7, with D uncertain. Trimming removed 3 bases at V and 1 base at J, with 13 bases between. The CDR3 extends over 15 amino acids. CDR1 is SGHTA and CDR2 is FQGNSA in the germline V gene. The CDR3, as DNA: TGTGCCAGCAGCTTCTTGGGCGACGGATCCTACGAGCAGTACTTC. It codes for CASSFLGDGSYEQYF.

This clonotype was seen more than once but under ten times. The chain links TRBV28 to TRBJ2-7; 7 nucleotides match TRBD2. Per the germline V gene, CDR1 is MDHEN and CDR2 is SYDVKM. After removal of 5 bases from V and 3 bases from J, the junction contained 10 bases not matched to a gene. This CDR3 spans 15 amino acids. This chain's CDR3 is CASSPRSKRGYEQYF. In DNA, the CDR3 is TGTGCCAGCAGTCCCCGGTCCAAGCGGGGCTACGAGCAGTACTTC.

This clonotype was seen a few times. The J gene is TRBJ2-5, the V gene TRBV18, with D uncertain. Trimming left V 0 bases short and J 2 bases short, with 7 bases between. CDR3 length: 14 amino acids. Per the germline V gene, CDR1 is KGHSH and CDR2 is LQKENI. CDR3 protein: CASSPPLGQETQYF. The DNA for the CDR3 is TGTGCCAGCTCACCACCCCTAGGACAAGAGACCCAGTACTTC.

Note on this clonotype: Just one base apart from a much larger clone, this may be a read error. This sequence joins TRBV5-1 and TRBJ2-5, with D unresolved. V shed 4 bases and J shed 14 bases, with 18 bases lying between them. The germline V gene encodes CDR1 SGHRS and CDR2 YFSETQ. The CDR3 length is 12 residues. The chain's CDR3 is CASSHASSVGYF. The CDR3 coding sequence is TGCGCCAGCAGCCACGCATCATCGGTGGGTTACTTC.